What follows are 19 T cell receptor beta chains derived from one specimen sequenced in a study of shared clonotypes between healthy human individuals. Measured with immunoSEQ multiplex PCR; TCRdb has only the in-frame clones, and not every one. The table lists about 2.5 million clones, 85% to 95% of them singletons. Source material: naive CD4+ T cells from PBMCs. The subset is: CD45RA+ positively selected. The receptors were sampled from a man younger than 35 in good health. Some clones in this sample may be carry-over from other donors' samples.

CDR3 DNA sequence: TGTGCCAGCAGAAGGGGAGGTCAGCCCCAGCATTTT. Translation: CASRRGGQPQHF. The V call is TRBV2, the J call TRBJ1-5; weak D call: TRBD1 (5 bases). The CDR3 loop spans 12 amino acids. V dropped 6 bases and J dropped 6 bases, with 9 bases sitting between them. Germline V lookup: CDR1 SNHLY, CDR2 FYNNEI.

V usage is TRBV30 and J usage is TRBJ1-1; D gene uncertain. The CDR3 length is 13 residues. The V gene's germline CDR1 is GTSNPN and CDR2 SVGIG (reference sequence). V shed 5 bases and J shed 0 bases, with 10 bases lying between them. The CDR3 sequence is CAWRLDLNTEAFF. The CDR3 DNA reads as TGTGCCTGGCGATTAGACCTGAACACTGAAGCTTTCTTT.

The V call is TRBV25-1, the J call TRBJ2-7; the D is unclear. With 0 bases removed from V and 4 bases from J, the gap between germline ends came to 7 bases. This CDR3 contains 13 residues. The germline CDR1 and CDR2 sequences are MGHDK and SYGVNS. The CDR3 loop reads CASSEYLTYEQYF. As DNA, the CDR3 is TGTGCCAGCAGTGAATATTTGACGTACGAGCAGTACTTC.

The chain links TRBV30 to TRBJ2-7, with 9 nucleotides matching TRBD1. The CDR3 runs to 17 residues. Trimming cost V 0 bases and J 3 bases; bases outside gene matches: 12. Germline values: CDR1 GTSNPN, CDR2 SVGIG (reference sequence). The CDR3 nucleotides read TGTGCCTGGAGTGTACTGGGGCCGGGACAGGGAGACTACGAGCAGTACTTC. Its protein is CAWSVLGPGQGDYEQYF.

The chain links TRBV7-3 to TRBJ2-7; 8 nucleotides agree with TRBD2. The junction had 12 bases not matched to a gene; V was cut back by 1 base and J by 4 bases. Germline CDR1 SGHTA, CDR2 FQGTGA. CDR3 length: 17 residues. CDR3 coding DNA: TGTGCCAGCAGCTTAATAGGGGCGGAGGGGACTAGGTACGAGCAGTACTTC. This sequence encodes CASSLIGAEGTRYEQYF.

The V and J genes are TRBV5-4 and TRBJ2-1; TRBD2 matches 9 bases. V dropped 3 bases and J dropped 3; count of bases not matched to a gene: 4. The CDR3 runs to 15 residues. CDR1 SGHNT and CDR2 YYREEE come from the germline V gene (reference sequence). CDR3 sequence reads: CASSSPSGDYNEQFF. As DNA, the CDR3 is TGTGCCAGCAGCTCACCTAGCGGGGACTACAATGAGCAGTTCTTC.

The J gene is TRBJ1-2, the V gene TRBV28, with D uncertain. The CDR3 sequence is 13 residues long. The ends were cut back, 4 bases at V and 1 base at J, with 7 bases in the middle. Germline V gene sequence: CDR1 MDHEN, CDR2 SYDVKM. The CDR3 DNA follows: TGTGCCAGCAGTTCACAGCTTAACTATGGCTACACCTTC. Protein: CASSSQLNYGYTF.

The chain recombines TRBV11-2 with TRBJ1-4, with D possibly TRBD1 on 5 matching bases. The V and J ends lost 5 bases and 3 bases respectively, with 13 bases between them. This CDR3 has 15 residues. Germline-derived CDR1 and CDR2 are SGHAT and FQNNGV. This CDR3 reads CASSPSGPANEKLFF. The CDR3 DNA reads as TGTGCCAGCAGCCCTTCAGGGCCAGCTAATGAAAAACTGTTTTTT.

This clone was picked up one time. This chain links TRBV6-1 with TRBJ2-7, with D possibly called TRBD1 or TRBD2 (5 bases each). Germline CDR1 is MNHNS and CDR2 is SASEGT. There are 12 residues in the CDR3. Trimming pared 7 bases from V and 4 bases from J, leaving 11 bases between. The CDR3: CASTGATYEQYF. The CDR3 DNA reads as TGTGCCAGCACCGGGGCTACGTACGAGCAGTACTTC.

This clone was recorded only once. The rearrangement uses TRBV28 and TRBJ2-7; tentative D call: TRBD2 (5 bases). This CDR3 region has 14 residues. Per germline, CDR1 MDHEN and CDR2 SYDVKM. V lost 5 bases and J lost 4, with 15 bases in between. The CDR3 sequence is CASSGQRGFYEQYF. DNA of the CDR3: TGTGCCAGCAGTGGCCAACGAGGGTTTTACGAGCAGTACTTC.

This sequence joins TRBV27 and TRBJ2-6, with D maybe TRBD2 (7 bases). Germline lookup yields CDR1 MNHEY and CDR2 SMNVEV (reference sequence). The CDR3 length is 13 residues. V was cut by 8 bases and J by 9 bases, with 14 bases left in between. The CDR3 bases are TGTGCCAGCGGTAAGGGGGGGTTCAACGTCCTGACTTTC. It translates to CASGKGGFNVLTF.

This sequence joins TRBV9 and TRBJ1-1, with unresolved D. Looked up from germline, CDR1 is SGDLS and CDR2 is YYNGEE. Deletions cut 0 bases from V and 3 bases from J, with 12 bases between. This CDR3 has 15 residues. The CDR3 loop reads CASSVGASLDTEAFF. CDR3 DNA: TGTGCCAGCAGCGTAGGAGCGAGCCTGGACACTGAAGCTTTCTTT.

The chain links TRBV5-1 to TRBJ2-1, with 8 positions matching TRBD1. CDR1 is SGHRS and CDR2 is YFSETQ in the germline V gene. The CDR3 totals 15 residues. The V gene end was trimmed by 4 bases and the J gene end by 6 bases; junction bases not matched to a gene: 9. The CDR3 DNA reads as TGCGCCAGCAGCCGGACAGGGTCTCTCTCCAATGAGCAGTTCTTC. It codes for CASSRTGSLSNEQFF.

The V and J genes are TRBV5-5 and TRBJ1-3; 7 bases fit TRBD1. There are 15 residues in the CDR3. The ends lost 4 bases at V and 1 base at J; junction bases unmatched: 5. Germline CDR1 is SGHKS and CDR2 is YYEKEE (reference sequence). CDR3 in DNA: TGTGCCAGCAGCCCGAACAGGGGATCTGGAAACACCATATATTTT. It translates to CASSPNRGSGNTIYF.

The rearrangement links TRBV19 to TRBJ1-3; D gene unclear. This CDR3 has 15 residues. The germline V gene has CDR1 LNHDA and CDR2 SQIVND (reference sequence). Trimming pared 8 bases from V and 0 bases from J, leaving 14 bases between. The CDR3 spells CASGTGRHSGNTIYF. The CDR3 bases are TGTGCCAGTGGAACGGGGAGACACTCTGGAAACACCATATATTTT.

The chain couples TRBV6-5 to TRBJ2-3; D may be TRBD1 or TRBD2 (5 bases each). The CDR3 sequence is 15 residues long. V lost 6 bases and J 0 bases, leaving 13 bases between the germline ends. CDR1 MNHEY and CDR2 SVGAGI come from the germline V gene. For the CDR3, the DNA is TGTGCCAGCAGAAGGGACGCCTCTAGCACAGATACGCAGTATTTT. It specifies CASRRDASSTDTQYF.

As to this clone: Different DNA sequences within this sample yield the same CDR3. The rearrangement links TRBV11-2 to TRBJ1-5; D is unclear. The length of the CDR3 is 13 residues. V lost 1 base to trimming and J lost 4 bases, with 5 bases between them. CDR1 and CDR2 (germline): SGHAT, FQNNGV. The CDR3 coding sequence is TGTGCCAGCAGCTTAGTGGGTAATCAGCCCCAGCATTTT. This encodes CASSLVGNQPQHF.

The V call is TRBV7-9, the J call TRBJ2-5; the D gene is possibly TRBD1 (5 bases). CDR3 length equals 12 residues. The germline CDR1 and CDR2 sequences are SEHNR and FQNEAQ (reference sequence). The V gene lost 5 bases and the J gene lost 4 bases, with 8 bases spanning the gap. The DNA for the CDR3 is TGTGCCAGCAGCGACGACAGAGAGACCCAGTACTTC. Translation gives CASSDDRETQYF.

Details on this clone: This sample also contains other DNA sequences that code for the same CDR3. The rearrangement uses TRBV2 and TRBJ1-1, with D possibly being TRBD1 (5 bases). Germline V gene sequence: CDR1 SNHLY, CDR2 FYNNEI. V shed 6 bases and J shed 1 base, with 9 bases lying between them. The CDR3 runs 13 residues. This chain's CDR3 is CASRGDGNTEAFF. CDR3 sequence (DNA): TGTGCCAGCAGAGGGGACGGGAACACTGAAGCTTTCTTT.